A single sample is the source of the 17 T cell receptor beta chains below, sequenced in a study of shared clonotypes between healthy human individuals. Profiled with immunoSEQ multiplex PCR; TCRdb holds only in-frame clones, not every one. Seen here are some 2.4 million clones, 93% observed once, and the top ten hold 0.36%. The sequencing sample was made of naive CD4+ T cells from PBMCs. Specified subset: CD45RA+ positively selected. The receptors derive from a man aged 18 to 30 in good health. Some clones in this sample may be carry-over from other donors' samples.

The chain employs TRBV25-1 and TRBJ2-3; TRBD1 matches 8 bases. With V trimmed by 6 bases and J by 3 bases, 2 bases remained unmatched. This CDR3 spans 13 amino acids. Germline-derived CDR1 and CDR2 are MGHDK and SYGVNS. CDR3 in DNA: TGTGCCAGCAGCCAGGGGGCGACAGATACGCAGTATTTT. Translating gives CASSQGATDTQYF.

The J gene is TRBJ2-7, the V gene TRBV5-1, with D possibly called TRBD1 or TRBD2 (5 bases each). The CDR3 has 14 amino acids. In germline, CDR1 is SGHRS, CDR2 YFSETQ. Trimming took off 2 bases at V and 2 bases at J, with 11 bases between the two ends. CDR3 nucleotides: TGCGCCAGCAGCTTTACGAGGGGCGCCTACGAGCAGTACTTC. Its translation is CASSFTRGAYEQYF.

The V gene is TRBV7-9, the J gene TRBJ2-1; tentative D call: TRBD2 (5 bases). This CDR3 region has 14 residues. The germline gives CDR1 SEHNR, CDR2 FQNEAQ (reference sequence). Trimming cost V 3 bases and J 6 bases, with 12 bases left between them. CDR3 amino acids: CASSFGLASNEQFF. The DNA of the CDR3 is TGTGCCAGCAGCTTCGGTCTAGCTTCCAATGAGCAGTTCTTC.

J is TRBJ2-3 and V is TRBV7-7; D is tentatively TRBD1 or TRBD2 (5 bases each). Trimming cost V 2 bases and J 0 bases, with 9 bases left between them. The CDR3 extends over 15 amino acids. CDR1 and CDR2 (germline): SSHAT, FNYEAQ (reference sequence). The CDR3, as DNA: TGTGCCAGCAGCTTATCGGGACCCAGCACAGATACGCAGTATTTT. Amino acid sequence: CASSLSGPSTDTQYF.

The rearrangement joins TRBV30 to TRBJ2-5, with D perhaps given as TRBD1 or TRBD2 (6 bases each). This CDR3 has 15 residues. V lost 2 bases and J 5 bases, leaving 18 bases between the germline ends. Looked up from germline, CDR1 is GTSNPN and CDR2 is SVGIG (reference sequence). The CDR3, as DNA: TGTGCCTGGAGTCCGACACCCCAGGGGAGGGAGACCCAGTACTTC. Translation: CAWSPTPQGRETQYF.

This chain connects TRBV7-3 to TRBJ2-1; D perhaps matches TRBD2 (6 bases). The ends were cut back, 0 bases at V and 2 bases at J, with 17 bases in the middle. From germline, CDR1 is SGHTA and CDR2 FQGTGA. The CDR3 has 18 amino acids. The CDR3 DNA follows: TGTGCCAGCAGCTTAACTGACTCACGCGGGAAAGCCTACAATGAGCAGTTCTTC. It yields the protein CASSLTDSRGKAYNEQFF.

This rearrangement joins TRBV19 to TRBJ2-5; D is perhaps TRBD1 or TRBD2 (5 bases each). The ends were cut back, 9 bases at V and 5 bases at J, with 22 bases in the middle. CDR3 size: 15 residues. Looked up from germline, CDR1 is LNHDA and CDR2 is SQIVND (reference sequence). In DNA form, the CDR3 reads TGTGCCAGCCGCTTCCGGGACGGAGGTGCGGAGACCCAGTACTTC. This encodes CASRFRDGGAETQYF.

The chain uses TRBV7-8 and TRBJ1-1; the match to TRBD1 covers 8 bases. Germline CDR1 reads SGHVS; CDR2 reads FQNEAQ. There are 17 residues in the CDR3. After removal of 0 bases from V and 2 bases from J, the junction contained 8 bases not matched to a gene. This CDR3 reads CASSLAGRGLVNTEAFF. Here the CDR3 DNA reads TGTGCCAGCAGCTTAGCGGGCAGGGGGCTGGTAAACACTGAAGCTTTCTTT. Variable domain in full (rest from reference TRBV7-8 and TRBJ1-1): GAGVSQSPRYKVAKRGQDVALRCDPISGHVSLFWYQQALGQGPEFLTYFQNEAQLDKSGLPSDRFFAERPEGSVSTLKIQRTQQEDSAVYLCASSLAGRGLVNTEAFFGQGTRLTVV.

This chain connects TRBV4-1 to TRBJ2-7, with D maybe TRBD1 (6 bases). The V gene's germline CDR1 is MGHRA and CDR2 YSYEKL. This CDR3 region has 15 residues. The V end lost 0 bases, the J end lost 2 bases, and 11 bases lay between the germline ends. The CDR3 DNA sequence: TGCGCCAGCAGCCAAGATACAGGGCTCCCCTACGAGCAGTACTTC. Residues: CASSQDTGLPYEQYF.

With respect to this clone: The sample carries other DNA sequences with the same CDR3. The chain employs TRBV5-8 and TRBJ2-6; D is uncertain. CDR1 SGHTS and CDR2 YDEGEE come from the germline V gene. This CDR3 has 15 residues. V lost 0 bases and J 0 bases, leaving 4 bases between the germline ends. In DNA form, the CDR3 reads TGTGCCAGCAGCTTGGGCGGCTCTGGGGCCAACGTCCTGACTTTC. It specifies CASSLGGSGANVLTF.

The V and J genes are TRBV25-1 and TRBJ2-1; 9 bases align to TRBD2. The ends lost 7 bases at V and 4 bases at J; junction bases unmatched: 5. The CDR3 extends over 14 amino acids. CDR1 is MGHDK and CDR2 is SYGVNS in the germline V gene. CDR3 loop: CASNLAGEYNEQFF. The CDR3, as DNA: TGTGCCAGCAATTTAGCGGGAGAGTACAATGAGCAGTTCTTC.

The gene calls are TRBV25-1 and TRBJ2-4, with 9 bases lining up with TRBD1. The V segment lost 4 bases and the J segment 7 bases; nucleotides outside the gene matches: 8. CDR1 and CDR2 (germline): MGHDK, SYGVNS. The CDR3 sequence is 15 residues long. The CDR3 DNA sequence: TGTGCCAGCAGTGCCTCGGACAGGGGAGCGAACATTCAGTACTTC. It translates to CASSASDRGANIQYF.

The genes are TRBV10-3 and TRBJ2-6; 7 bases are a match to TRBD1. With 2 bases clipped from V and 1 base from J, the junction kept 11 bases outside the gene matches. This CDR3 region has 19 residues. Per the germline V gene, CDR1 is ENHRY and CDR2 is SYGVKD. CDR3 in amino acids: CAISEPRTGPGSGANVLTF. In DNA form, the CDR3 reads TGTGCCATCAGTGAGCCAAGGACAGGACCCGGATCTGGGGCCAACGTCCTGACTTTC.

V and J are TRBV28 and TRBJ2-7, with 11 positions matching TRBD1. CDR1 and CDR2 (germline): MDHEN, SYDVKM. This CDR3 is 14 amino acids long. The junction had 6 bases not matched to a gene; V was cut back by 5 bases and J by 6 bases. CDR3 protein: CASSLRTGGGEQYF. In DNA form, the CDR3 reads TGTGCCAGCAGTCTTAGGACAGGGGGCGGCGAGCAGTACTTC.

The chain combines TRBV11-2 with TRBJ2-3, with 10 bases identical to TRBD2. Germline CDR1 is SGHAT and CDR2 is FQNNGV. CDR3 size: 18 residues. Unmatched junction bases numbered 7, after V lost 1 base and J lost 0 bases. CDR3 loop: CASSLGALAGPSTDTQYF. In DNA form, the CDR3 reads TGTGCCAGCAGCTTAGGGGCACTAGCGGGACCCAGCACAGATACGCAGTATTTT.

This rearrangement joins TRBV5-1 to TRBJ2-1, with D perhaps TRBD2 (5 bases). Between the trimmed V and J ends, which lost 0 bases and 2 bases, there was a span of 12 bases. CDR1 is SGHRS and CDR2 is YFSETQ in the germline V gene. This CDR3 spans 16 amino acids. CDR3 DNA: TGCGCCAGCAGCTTGGGGTTCCAGCGGACCTACAATGAGCAGTTCTTC. Its translation: CASSLGFQRTYNEQFF.

J is TRBJ2-3 and V is TRBV5-1; TRBD1 might be the D (6 bases). Germline CDR1 SGHRS, CDR2 YFSETQ. CDR3 size: 13 residues. Trimming left V 7 bases short and J 5 bases short, with 14 bases between. This CDR3 reads CASGRGGLDTQYF. Here the CDR3 DNA reads TGCGCCAGCGGCAGGGGTGGGCTAGATACGCAGTATTTT. Supplemented by reference TRBV5-1 and TRBJ2-3, the full variable domain reads KAGVTQTPRYLIKTRGQQVTLSCSPISGHRSVSWYQQTPGQGLQFLFEYFSETQRNKGNFPGRFSGRQFSNSRSEMNVSTLELGDSALYLCASGRGGLDTQYFGPGTRLTVL.